The 32 T cell receptor beta chains below all came from one sample that was sequenced in a study of cytomegalovirus exposure and HLA in healthy donors. Libraries were prepared by immunoSEQ multiplex PCR; TCRdb keeps only in-frame clonotypes and omits some of them. Among about 200,000 clones listed, 86% were seen once. Material: PBMCs. These receptors were obtained from a woman younger than 30 in good health and CMV-seronegative.

The V call is TRBV18, the J call TRBJ2-3; no definite D call. Trimming took 6 bases from V and 3 from J, leaving 7 bases between them. CDR1 is KGHSH, CDR2 LQKENI, per germline. This CDR3 spans 12 amino acids. The CDR3 protein is CASSPTTDTQYF. In nucleotides, the CDR3 is TGTGCCAGCTCCCCGACAACAGATACGCAGTATTTT.

The gene calls are TRBV5-5 and TRBJ2-7; D is possibly TRBD1 (5 bases). The germline V and J ends were trimmed by 2 bases and 2 bases, with 11 bases remaining between them. The germline V gene encodes CDR1 SGHKS and CDR2 YYEKEE (reference sequence). The CDR3 runs 14 residues. CDR3 sequence (DNA): TGTGCCAGCAGCTTTGAACAGGCCCCCTACGAGCAGTACTTC. Encoded protein: CASSFEQAPYEQYF.

This clone was observed a few times. The rearrangement uses TRBV7-3 and TRBJ1-2; possible D gene TRBD1, 6 bases. This CDR3 has 17 amino acids. Germline CDR1 reads SGHTA; CDR2 reads FQGTGA. The V and J ends lost 2 bases and 8 bases respectively, with 24 bases between them. CDR3: CASSLDEHQGTLTGYTF. The CDR3 region has the DNA TGTGCCAGCAGCTTAGACGAGCATCAGGGGACCTTAACCGGCTACACCTTC.

The chain couples TRBV19 to TRBJ1-2; TRBD1 agrees at 8 bases. The trim removed 0 bases at V and 5 bases at J, leaving 5 bases unmatched. Looked up from germline, CDR1 is LNHDA and CDR2 is SQIVND (reference sequence). The CDR3 contains 15 residues. CDR3 sequence reads: CASSIDRQGSYGYTF. DNA of the CDR3: TGTGCCAGTAGTATAGATCGACAGGGGAGTTATGGCTACACCTTC.

The chain joins TRBV4-1 to TRBJ2-7; no clear D. Trimming took 1 base from V and 2 from J, leaving 15 bases between them. The germline V gene encodes CDR1 MGHRA and CDR2 YSYEKL. CDR3 length: 16 amino acids. The CDR3 DNA sequence: TGCGCCAGCAGCCAAGCCCCCATCCTTAGAGCCTACGAGCAGTACTTC. Its translation: CASSQAPILRAYEQYF.

The V call is TRBV9, the J call TRBJ1-2; tentative D call: TRBD1 (6 bases). This CDR3 contains 12 residues. With 3 bases removed from V and 8 bases from J, the gap between germline ends came to 11 bases. Germline CDR1 SGDLS, CDR2 YYNGEE. The DNA of the CDR3 is TGTGCCAGCAGCGCCCTAGGGGGAGGCTACACCTTC. It codes for CASSALGGGYTF.

V gene TRBV27 combines with J gene TRBJ1-5; D remains unclear. The CDR3 totals 13 residues. V lost 7 bases and J 0 bases, leaving 7 bases between the germline ends. Germline V CDR1 and CDR2: MNHEY, SMNVEV (reference sequence). CDR3 amino acids: CASKYSSNQPQHF. The DNA for the CDR3 is TGTGCCAGCAAGTACAGTAGCAATCAGCCCCAGCATTTT.

The chain has TRBV12-5 and TRBJ1-5; 7 bases fit TRBD1. The V gene's germline CDR1 is LGHNT and CDR2 FRNRAP. V gave up 3 bases and J gave up 5 bases; unmatched junction bases: 16. The CDR3 is 18 amino acids. The CDR3 loop is CASGFRTGKGDWDQPQHF. For the CDR3, the DNA is TGTGCTAGTGGTTTTAGGACAGGTAAAGGAGATTGGGATCAGCCCCAGCATTTT.

This clone came up a few times. CDR3 sequence reads: CASSPDNMVWGYTF. The CDR3 DNA sequence: TGTGCCAGCTCACCGGACAATATGGTATGGGGCTACACCTTC. The chain uses TRBV18 and TRBJ1-2; D might be TRBD1 (5 bases). Germline CDR1 and CDR2: KGHSH and LQKENI. V was trimmed by 3 bases and J by 8 bases, leaving 16 bases between them. The CDR3 covers 14 residues.

V is TRBV7-9 and J is TRBJ1-1; unclear D gene. CDR1 is SEHNR and CDR2 is FQNEAQ in the germline V gene (reference sequence). With 3 bases removed from V and 8 bases from J, the gap between germline ends came to 13 bases. The CDR3 is made up of 13 amino acids. CDR3 coding DNA: TGTGCCAGCAGCTTGATTAATGAGGGAGAAGCTTTCTTT. This gives the protein CASSLINEGEAFF.

This chain joins TRBV7-8 and TRBJ2-2, with TRBD2 identical over 11 bases. V lost 1 base to trimming and J lost 8 bases; unmatched junction nucleotides: 9. CDR3 length equals 17 residues. CDR1 is SGHVS and CDR2 is FQNEAQ in the germline V gene. CDR3 protein: CASSLGKLAGVAGELFF. CDR3 sequence (DNA): TGTGCCAGCAGCTTAGGAAAACTAGCGGGAGTTGCTGGGGAGCTGTTTTTT.

Many counts were recorded for this clone. The V call is TRBV5-1, the J call TRBJ2-7; 7 nucleotides match TRBD1. Germline loops: CDR1 SGHRS, CDR2 YFSETQ. J was trimmed by 4 bases and V by 2 bases; bases with no gene match: 6. The CDR3 has 14 residues. The chain's CDR3 is CASSFKGASYEQYF. The CDR3 bases are TGCGCCAGCAGCTTCAAGGGGGCGTCTTACGAGCAGTACTTC.

At least ten counts were recorded for this clone. The rearrangement uses TRBV27 and TRBJ1-1, with 12 nucleotides matching TRBD1. The germline V gene encodes CDR1 MNHEY and CDR2 SMNVEV (reference sequence). The ends lost 7 bases at V and 6 bases at J; junction bases unmatched: 6. The CDR3 totals 14 residues. The CDR3 loop is CASIGGDRGPEAFF. The DNA for the CDR3 is TGTGCCAGCATTGGCGGGGACAGGGGGCCTGAAGCTTTCTTT.

The genes are TRBV11-2 and TRBJ2-2; TRBD2 might be the D (6 bases). Trimming shortened V by 7 bases and J by 4 bases, and 10 bases separated the two germline ends. This CDR3 spans 13 amino acids. Per germline, CDR1 SGHAT and CDR2 FQNNGV. The CDR3 here is CASKSGPTGELFF. CDR3 nucleotide sequence: TGTGCCAGCAAGAGCGGGCCCACCGGGGAGCTGTTTTTT.

This chain links TRBV7-9 with TRBJ1-2; 8 bases map to TRBD1. Trimming took 4 bases from V and 8 from J; bases not matched to a gene: 9. The CDR3 extends over 14 amino acids. CDR1 and CDR2 (germline): SEHNR, FQNEAQ (reference sequence). CDR3 loop: CASSSGQGWGGYTF. CDR3 sequence (DNA): TGTGCCAGCAGCTCAGGACAGGGATGGGGAGGCTACACCTTC. The whole variable domain, filled in from reference TRBV7-9 and TRBJ1-2, reads DTGVSQNPRHKITKRGQNVTFRCDPISEHNRLYWYRQTLGQGPEFLTYFQNEAQLEKSRLLSDRFSAERPKGSFSTLEIQRTEQGDSAMYLCASSSGQGWGGYTFGSGTRLTVV.

V and J are TRBV4-2 and TRBJ2-3, with no clear D. Trimming left V 4 bases short and J 1 base short, with 12 bases between. Germline assignment: CDR1 LGHNA and CDR2 YNFKEQ. There are 15 residues in the CDR3. As DNA, the CDR3 is TGTGCCAGCAGCCGGAGCTGGATGGGCACAGATACGCAGTATTTT. This sequence encodes CASSRSWMGTDTQYF.

The genes are TRBV6-1 and TRBJ1-2; D might be TRBD1 (5 bases). The CDR3 covers 12 residues. The V gene's germline CDR1 is MNHNS and CDR2 SASEGT. V shed 2 bases and J shed 7 bases, with 8 bases lying between them. The CDR3 loop is CASSEQGLGYTF. The CDR3 coding sequence is TGTGCCAGCAGTGAACAGGGACTTGGCTACACCTTC.

The J gene is TRBJ2-7, the V gene TRBV7-9; 8 positions match TRBD1. V lost 6 bases and J lost 6; bases outside the gene matches: 7. CDR1 is SEHNR and CDR2 is FQNEAQ in the germline V gene (reference sequence). This CDR3 comprises 13 residues. The CDR3 protein is CASRGQGVSEQYF. CDR3 bases: TGTGCCAGCAGAGGACAGGGAGTGAGCGAGCAGTACTTC.

This clone was detected once. V usage is TRBV5-1 and J usage is TRBJ2-2, with 7 positions matching TRBD1. The J segment lost 7 bases and the V segment lost 8 bases, leaving 14 bases of the junction unmatched. The length of the CDR3 is 15 residues. The V gene's germline CDR1 is SGHRS and CDR2 YFSETQ. The chain's CDR3 is CASTPNTGEHGELFF. The CDR3 coding sequence is TGCGCCAGTACACCTAATACAGGGGAACACGGGGAGCTGTTTTTT.

J is TRBJ1-5 and V is TRBV23-1, with D possibly TRBD1 on 6 matching bases. TRBV23-1 is reported as an ORF; its role is uncertain. This CDR3 has 15 amino acids. Between the trimmed V and J ends, which lost 8 bases and 4 bases, there was a span of 18 bases. The CDR3 here is CASSLPGQGNQPQHF. CDR3 coding DNA: TGCGCCAGCTCCCTTCCGGGACAAGGAAATCAGCCCCAGCATTTT.

The chain uses TRBV21-1 and TRBJ2-7; the table's D call, TRBD1, has no DNA check behind it. TRBV21-1 is assigned pseudogene status. The CDR3 has 18 residues. This CDR3 reads CASSKAGQGDEESYEQYF. CDR3 in DNA: TGTGCCAGCAGCAAAGCGGGACAGGGTGACGAGGAGTCCTACGAGCAGTACTTC.

The chain couples TRBV18 to TRBJ2-7, with 14 nucleotides matching TRBD2. With 8 bases clipped from V and 3 bases from J, the junction kept 3 bases outside the gene matches. There are 14 residues in the CDR3. The germline V gene encodes CDR1 KGHSH and CDR2 LQKENI. The CDR3 is CASRTSGRHYEQYF. The CDR3 DNA sequence: TGTGCCAGCCGGACTAGCGGGAGGCACTACGAGCAGTACTTC.

The chain combines TRBV19 with TRBJ1-1, with unresolved D. Deletions cut 0 bases from V and 2 bases from J, with 7 bases between. CDR3 length equals 14 residues. Germline values: CDR1 LNHDA, CDR2 SQIVND (reference sequence). The DNA of the CDR3 is TGTGCCAGTAGTATAGACAGGCTTAACACTGAAGCTTTCTTT. Encoded protein: CASSIDRLNTEAFF.

The V and J genes are TRBV10-1 and TRBJ2-3; the D is unclear. The CDR3 runs 12 residues. Trimming shortened V by 8 bases and J by 3 bases, and 9 bases separated the two germline ends. The V gene's germline CDR1 is WNHNN and CDR2 SYGVQD (reference sequence). CDR3 residues: CASGSLTDTQYF. The DNA of the CDR3 is TGCGCCAGCGGTAGCCTAACAGATACGCAGTATTTT.

Only a few counts were recorded for this clone. The chain combines TRBV4-1 with TRBJ2-7; 8 nucleotides align to TRBD1. The trim removed 5 bases at V and 1 base at J, leaving 7 bases unmatched. Germline V CDR1 and CDR2: MGHRA, YSYEKL. The CDR3 is made up of 15 amino acids. CDR3 DNA sequence: TGCGCCAGCAGCTCGTTAGGACAGGGTTCCTACGAGCAGTACTTC. Encoded protein: CASSSLGQGSYEQYF.

The rearrangement uses TRBV30 and TRBJ2-7, with 10 positions matching TRBD1. In germline, CDR1 is GTSNPN, CDR2 SVGIG (reference sequence). V shed 2 bases, J shed 4 bases, and the junction held 5 bases outside the gene matches. The CDR3 contains 14 residues. CDR3 DNA: TGTGCCTGGAGTAGTGGGACAGGGGTTTACGAGCAGTACTTC. It specifies CAWSSGTGVYEQYF.

A remark on this clone: This sample also contains other DNA sequences that code for the same CDR3. This chain connects TRBV5-1 to TRBJ1-1; the match to TRBD1 covers 7 bases. This CDR3 has 14 residues. With V trimmed by 0 bases and J by 4 bases, 3 bases remained unmatched. Germline assignment: CDR1 SGHRS and CDR2 YFSETQ. CDR3 DNA: TGCGCCAGCAGCTTGGGACAGGGTGGCACTGAAGCTTTCTTT. Amino acids: CASSLGQGGTEAFF.

The rearrangement uses TRBV13 and TRBJ2-5; D might be TRBD2 (5 bases). The V end lost 1 base, the J end lost 6 bases, and 9 bases lay between the germline ends. The CDR3 totals 13 residues. CDR1 is PRHDT, CDR2 FYEKMQ, per germline (reference sequence). The CDR3 DNA follows: TGTGCCAGCAGCTTAGAAGCGGATCAGACCCAGTACTTC. This encodes CASSLEADQTQYF.

The chain uses TRBV4-1 and TRBJ1-1; D not resolved. V dropped 2 bases and J dropped 0 bases, with 7 bases sitting between them. Per germline, CDR1 MGHRA and CDR2 YSYEKL. The length of the CDR3 is 14 residues. The CDR3 spells CASSQLTMNTEAFF. CDR3 in DNA: TGCGCCAGCAGCCAACTAACGATGAACACTGAAGCTTTCTTT.

The CDR3 spells CASSQNLAGVKADYEQYF. The CDR3, as DNA: TGCGCCAGCAGCCAAAATCTAGCGGGAGTGAAGGCGGATTACGAGCAGTACTTC. The rearrangement joins TRBV4-1 to TRBJ2-7, with 10 bases that match TRBD2. CDR1 is MGHRA and CDR2 is YSYEKL in the germline V gene. This CDR3 has 18 amino acids. With 2 bases clipped from V and 4 bases from J, the junction kept 14 bases outside the gene matches.

This chain connects TRBV7-9 to TRBJ1-3; 7 nucleotides line up with TRBD1. V lost 5 bases and J lost 0; bases outside the gene matches: 10. CDR3 length: 17 residues. Germline lookup yields CDR1 SEHNR and CDR2 FQNEAQ (reference sequence). DNA for the CDR3: TGTGCCAGCAGCACCCTACAGGGGATGGTCTCTGGAAACACCATATATTTT. This gives the protein CASSTLQGMVSGNTIYF. Based on the CDR3 plus reference TRBV7-9 and TRBJ1-3, the full variable domain is DTGVSQNPRHKITKRGQNVTFRCDPISEHNRLYWYRQTLGQGPEFLTYFQNEAQLEKSRLLSDRFSAERPKGSFSTLEIQRTEQGDSAMYLCASSTLQGMVSGNTIYFGEGSWLTVV.

This rearrangement joins TRBV18 to TRBJ1-2; TRBD1 agrees at 10 bases. Unmatched junction bases numbered 3, after V lost 3 bases and J lost 2 bases. The germline V gene encodes CDR1 KGHSH and CDR2 LQKENI. CDR3 length: 15 amino acids. CDR3 loop: CASSPGDRGNYGYTF. As DNA, the CDR3 is TGTGCCAGCTCACCCGGGGACAGGGGCAACTATGGCTACACCTTC. Full variable domain (rest looked up from reference TRBV18 and TRBJ1-2): NAGVMQNPRHLVRRRGQEARLRCSPMKGHSHVYWYRQLPEEGLKFMVYLQKENIIDESGMPKERFSAEFPKEGPSILRIQQVVRGDSAAYFCASSPGDRGNYGYTFGSGTRLTVV.